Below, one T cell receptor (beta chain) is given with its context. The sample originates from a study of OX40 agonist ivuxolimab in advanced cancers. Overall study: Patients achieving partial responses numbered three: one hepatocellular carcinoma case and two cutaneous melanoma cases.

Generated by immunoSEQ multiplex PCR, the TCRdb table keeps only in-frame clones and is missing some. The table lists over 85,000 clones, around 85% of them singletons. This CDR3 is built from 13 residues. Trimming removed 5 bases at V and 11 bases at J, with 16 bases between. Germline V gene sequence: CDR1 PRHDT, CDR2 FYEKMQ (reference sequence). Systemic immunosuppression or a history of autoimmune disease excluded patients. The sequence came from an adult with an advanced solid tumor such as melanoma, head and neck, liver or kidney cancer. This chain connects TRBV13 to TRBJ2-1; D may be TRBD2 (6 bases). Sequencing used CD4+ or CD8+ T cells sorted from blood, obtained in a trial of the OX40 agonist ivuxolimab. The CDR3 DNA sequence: TGTGCCAGCAGCCAGCGCGGGGCTGGTAAGCAGTTCTTC. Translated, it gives CASSQRGAGKQFF. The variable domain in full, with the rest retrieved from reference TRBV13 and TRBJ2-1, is AAGVIQSPRHLIKEKRETATLKCYPIPRHDTVYWYQQGPGQDPQFLISFYEKMQSDKGSIPDRFSAQQFSDYHSELNMSSLELGDSALYFCASSQRGAGKQFFGPGTRLTVL.